These 10 T cell receptor beta chains came from one sample sequenced in a study of blood T cell repertoires in COVID-19. Data came from immunoSEQ multiplex PCR; TCRdb stores just in-frame clones and leaves some out. The sample holds a few hundred thousand clones, roughly 91% seen once. What was sequenced was PBMCs or T cells enriched from blood (not recorded which). The receptor source for this set is a woman under 30 who had recovered from COVID-19.

This rearrangement joins TRBV2 to TRBJ1-6; maybe TRBD1 (5 bases). This CDR3 is 16 amino acids long. V lost 4 bases to trimming and J lost 7 bases, with 17 bases between them. In germline, CDR1 is SNHLY, CDR2 FYNNEI. The CDR3 sequence: CASSGFIRGKNSPLHF. CDR3 sequence (DNA): TGTGCCAGCAGTGGGTTTATACGGGGGAAGAATTCACCCCTCCACTTT. Full variable domain (remainder filled in from reference TRBV2 and TRBJ1-6): EPEVTQTPSHQVTQMGQEVILRCVPISNHLYFYWYRQILGQKVEFLVSFYNNEISEKSEIFDDQFSVERPDGSNFTLKIRSTKLEDSAMYFCASSGFIRGKNSPLHFGNGTRLTVT.

The chain couples TRBV3-1 (or the pseudogene TRBV3-2) to TRBJ1-5, with 8 bases lining up with TRBD1. This CDR3 is built from 14 residues. Trimming took 1 base from V and 8 from J; bases not matched to a gene: 4. Germline V gene data show CDR1 as LGHDT and CDR2 as YNNKEL (reference sequence). Here the CDR3 reads CASSQAGGGEPQHF. CDR3 in DNA: TGTGCCAGCAGCCAAGCAGGGGGCGGGGAGCCCCAGCATTTT.

This chain joins TRBV19 and TRBJ1-5; TRBD1 matches at 9 bases. The junction had 6 bases not matched to a gene; V was cut back by 5 bases and J by 4 bases. This CDR3 is built from 15 residues. The V gene's germline CDR1 is LNHDA and CDR2 SQIVND (reference sequence). The CDR3 DNA sequence: TGTGCCAGTAGTGCCCGGGACAGGGTAAATCAGCCCCAGCATTTT. Translation gives CASSARDRVNQPQHF.

The chain carries TRBV7-2 and TRBJ1-1; no clear D gene. The length of the CDR3 is 15 residues. Germline assignment: CDR1 SGHTA and CDR2 FQGNSA. V was trimmed by 1 base and J by 0 bases, leaving 9 bases between them. The CDR3 region has the DNA TGTGCCAGCAGCTTAGAGACGGGAATGAACACTGAAGCTTTCTTT. It translates to CASSLETGMNTEAFF.

The gene calls are TRBV5-1 and TRBJ2-3; 12 positions agree with TRBD2. The trim removed 1 base at V and 6 bases at J, leaving 3 bases unmatched. Germline V gene sequence: CDR1 SGHRS, CDR2 YFSETQ. CDR3 length: 15 amino acids. The CDR3 is CASSLSTSGGDTQYF. The CDR3 DNA follows: TGCGCCAGCAGCTTGTCTACTAGCGGGGGGGATACGCAGTATTTT.

This chain joins TRBV3-1 (or the pseudogene TRBV3-2) and TRBJ2-7; TRBD1 is a possible D gene (5 bases). This CDR3 is built from 16 residues. The ends were cut back, 0 bases at V and 11 bases at J, with 23 bases in the middle. Germline V gene sequence: CDR1 LGHDT, CDR2 YNNKEL (reference sequence). The chain's CDR3 is CASSQDIQVGNGEEYF. CDR3 nucleotides: TGTGCCAGCAGCCAAGATATACAGGTTGGGAATGGCGAAGAGTACTTC.

CDR3 sequence reads: CASSPGGGEMNTEAFF. The CDR3 region has the DNA TGCGCCAGCAGCCCAGGCGGGGGAGAAATGAACACTGAAGCTTTCTTT. The chain recombines TRBV5-1 with TRBJ1-1; tentatively, D is TRBD1 (5 bases). Germline V gene data show CDR1 as SGHRS and CDR2 as YFSETQ. Trimming removed 4 bases at V and 0 bases at J, with 16 bases between. This CDR3 is 16 amino acids long.

The chain combines TRBV7-2 with TRBJ2-3, with TRBD2 identical over 8 bases. With V trimmed by 5 bases and J by 1 base, 11 bases remained unmatched. The V gene's germline CDR1 is SGHTA and CDR2 FQGNSA. This CDR3 comprises 17 residues. The CDR3 DNA sequence: TGTGCCAGCAGCCCCCTTCGGGGGCGGGGGGGCACAGATACGCAGTATTTT. Protein product: CASSPLRGRGGTDTQYF.

The V gene is TRBV5-6, the J gene TRBJ2-3; weak D call: TRBD2 (5 bases). The CDR3 totals 12 residues. The V and J ends lost 2 bases and 11 bases respectively, with 12 bases between them. Germline CDR1 SGHDT, CDR2 YYEEEE. CDR3 in DNA: TGTGCCAGCAGCTTAAGAAGCGGTGGGCAGTATTTT. Amino acids: CASSLRSGGQYF.

The chain combines TRBV6-5 with TRBJ1-5; D remains unclear. The germline gives CDR1 MNHEY, CDR2 SVGAGI. V was clipped by 0 bases and J by 4 bases, with 7 bases between them. The CDR3 covers 14 residues. This CDR3 is CASSYSTANQPQHF. In nucleotides, the CDR3 is TGTGCCAGCAGTTACTCGACTGCGAATCAGCCCCAGCATTTT.